These 10 T cell receptor beta chains came from one sample sequenced in a study of blood T cell repertoires in COVID-19. Generated by immunoSEQ multiplex PCR, the TCRdb table keeps only in-frame clones and is missing some. The data show some 320,000 clones, about 89% seen once. Sequenced sample: PBMCs or T cells enriched from blood (not recorded which). The source of these receptors is a man in his sixties who had recovered from COVID-19.

The chain is built from TRBV6-1 and TRBJ1-2; 7 bases match TRBD1. CDR3 length: 11 amino acids. V trimming: 3 bases; J trimming: 10 bases; junction bases outside the gene matches: 2. Germline lookup yields CDR1 MNHNS and CDR2 SASEGT. The CDR3 is CASSDDRDYTF. CDR3 bases: TGTGCCAGCAGTGATGACAGGGACTACACCTTC.

This rearrangement joins TRBV28 to TRBJ1-2; D is unresolved. This CDR3 has 14 amino acids. The V gene's germline CDR1 is MDHEN and CDR2 SYDVKM. Trimming took 2 bases from V and 3 from J, leaving 10 bases between them. The CDR3 DNA follows: TGTGCCAGCAGTTTAACTACGTCTTACTATGGCTACACCTTC. As protein: CASSLTTSYYGYTF.

Here the CDR3 DNA reads TGTGCCAGCAGTTTATGGGGGGGCTCCCAAGAGACCCAGTACTTC. Amino acids: CASSLWGGSQETQYF. The chain employs TRBV27 and TRBJ2-5; perhaps TRBD2 as D (7 bases). CDR1 MNHEY and CDR2 SMNVEV come from the germline V gene (reference sequence). The CDR3 extends over 15 amino acids. V dropped 1 base and J dropped 1 base, with 10 bases sitting between them.

The chain couples TRBV30 to TRBJ1-1; D perhaps matches TRBD1 (5 bases). This CDR3 has 13 amino acids. Germline CDR1 reads GTSNPN; CDR2 reads SVGIG (reference sequence). Trimming took off 0 bases at V and 5 bases at J, with 10 bases between the two ends. In nucleotides, the CDR3 is TGTGCCTGGAGTGTAGTGGGGGGGACTGAAGCTTTCTTT. Protein product: CAWSVVGGTEAFF.

The genes are TRBV2 and TRBJ2-5, with unresolved D. V lost 4 bases and J 1 base, leaving 10 bases between the germline ends. Germline assignment: CDR1 SNHLY and CDR2 FYNNEI. The CDR3 runs to 14 residues. CDR3 DNA sequence: TGTGCCAGCAGTGCCCGGTCGGGCCAAGAGACCCAGTACTTC. Translated: CASSARSGQETQYF.

J is TRBJ2-7 and V is TRBV3-1 (or the pseudogene TRBV3-2); D possibly corresponds to TRBD1 (6 bases). This CDR3 is 16 amino acids long. CDR1 LGHDT and CDR2 YNNKEL come from the germline V gene (reference sequence). The V end lost 4 bases, the J end lost 0 bases, and 16 bases lay between the germline ends. The CDR3 coding sequence is TGTGCCAGCAGCCCACCGGACAGATGGGACTCCTACGAGCAGTACTTC. This gives the protein CASSPPDRWDSYEQYF.

V is TRBV6-2 or TRBV6-3 and J is TRBJ2-5; 7 positions agree with TRBD1. This CDR3 comprises 17 residues. After removal of 2 bases from V and 0 bases from J, the junction contained 9 bases not matched to a gene. The germline V gene encodes CDR1 MNHEY and CDR2 SVGEGT. The DNA for the CDR3 is TGTGCCAGCAGTTACGGGGGACAGAACCCGTACCAAGAGACCCAGTACTTC. Encoded protein: CASSYGGQNPYQETQYF.

The chain employs TRBV3-1 (or the pseudogene TRBV3-2) and TRBJ2-1; D is unresolved. This CDR3 is built from 15 residues. Germline V gene sequence: CDR1 LGHDT, CDR2 YNNKEL (reference sequence). V lost 5 bases and J lost 0, with 11 bases in between. The CDR3 DNA follows: TGTGCCAGCAGCTATCAGACTGCCTCCTACAATGAGCAGTTCTTC. It specifies CASSYQTASYNEQFF.

The rearrangement links TRBV27 to TRBJ1-2; 7 nucleotides line up with TRBD1. The CDR3 extends over 13 amino acids. The germline V gene has CDR1 MNHEY and CDR2 SMNVEV (reference sequence). The V segment lost 6 bases and the J segment 7 bases; nucleotides outside the gene matches: 8. In DNA form, the CDR3 reads TGTGCCAGCAGCCAACCGGGACAGAGTGGCTACACCTTC. It is translated as CASSQPGQSGYTF.

The chain links TRBV5-4 to TRBJ2-1; TRBD2 matches at 16 bases. CDR1 and CDR2 from the germline V gene are SGHNT and YYREEE (reference sequence). The V gene end was trimmed by 4 bases and the J gene end by 8 bases; junction bases not matched to a gene: 12. The CDR3 consists of 18 residues. This CDR3 reads CASSPYPGLAGGSDEQFF. CDR3 DNA sequence: TGTGCCAGCAGCCCTTACCCGGGACTAGCGGGAGGGTCTGATGAGCAGTTCTTC.